What follows are 24 T cell receptor beta chains derived from one specimen sequenced in a study of tumor-infiltrating lymphocytes in localized non-small cell lung cancer. Sequencing was performed with immunoSEQ multiplex PCR; in TCRdb, only in-frame clones are kept and a portion is missing. Of roughly 9,100 clones listed, over 75% are singletons. Sequenced material: uninvolved lung tissue not adjacent to the tumor. All receptors derive from a human donor with non-small cell lung cancer.

The gene calls are TRBV29-1 and TRBJ2-1, with 8 bases aligning to TRBD2. V was clipped by 7 bases and J by 3 bases; unmatched bases: 5. The CDR3 length is 13 residues. Looked up from germline, CDR1 is SQVTM and CDR2 is ANQGSEA. CDR3 protein: CSAGLGLYNEQFF. The CDR3 region has the DNA TGCAGCGCGGGACTAGGTCTCTACAATGAGCAGTTCTTC.

V is TRBV6-5 and J is TRBJ2-7, with TRBD1 identical over 8 bases. Germline V CDR1 and CDR2: MNHEY, SVGAGI. CDR3 length: 14 residues. J gave up 0 bases and V 5 bases, and 3 bases lay outside the gene matches. CDR3 in DNA: TGTGCCAGCAGTAGGACAGGGCTCTCCTACGAGCAGTACTTC. Its translation: CASSRTGLSYEQYF.

The chain carries TRBV7-8 and TRBJ1-5; D remains unclear. V lost 5 bases and J lost 0, with 8 bases in between. CDR3 length: 14 amino acids. CDR1 is SGHVS, CDR2 FQNEAQ, per germline. CDR3 DNA sequence: TGTGCCAGCAGCCCGACGATTAGCAATCAGCCCCAGCATTTT. Translated, it gives CASSPTISNQPQHF.

By share, this clone ranks as medium-sized. The chain combines TRBV11-1 with TRBJ2-6; D is perhaps TRBD1 or TRBD2 (7 bases each). This CDR3 spans 18 amino acids. The V end was cut by 4 bases, the J end by 0 bases, with 16 bases between. In germline, CDR1 is SGHAT, CDR2 FQDESV (reference sequence). CDR3: CASSWGGTESSGANVLTF. The DNA for the CDR3 is TGTGCCAGCAGCTGGGGGGGGACAGAATCCTCTGGGGCCAACGTCCTGACTTTC.

The chain joins TRBV27 to TRBJ1-1, with 7 bases aligning to TRBD1. The junction had 6 bases not matched to a gene; V was cut back by 6 bases and J by 5 bases. This CDR3 is built from 13 residues. The germline V gene encodes CDR1 MNHEY and CDR2 SMNVEV (reference sequence). As DNA, the CDR3 is TGTGCCAGCAGGGGCGACAGGGAAACTGAAGCTTTCTTT. Its protein is CASRGDRETEAFF.

This clone has only a few counts. The J gene is TRBJ2-5, the V gene TRBV5-4; 8 bases agree with TRBD2. Per the germline V gene, CDR1 is SGHNT and CDR2 is YYREEE (reference sequence). After removal of 0 bases from V and 7 bases from J, the junction contained 8 bases not matched to a gene. The length of the CDR3 is 15 residues. In DNA form, the CDR3 reads TGTGCCAGCAGCTTGGGGCGGGGGGACTCCCGGACCCAGTACTTC. It encodes CASSLGRGDSRTQYF.

CDR3 coding DNA: TGTGCCAGCAGGCCAGGGATCGGGGAGACCCAGTACTTC. Its protein is CASRPGIGETQYF. The rearrangement uses TRBV27 and TRBJ2-5; a possible D gene is TRBD1 (5 bases). The V gene's germline CDR1 is MNHEY and CDR2 SMNVEV (reference sequence). Trimming shortened V by 6 bases and J by 5 bases, and 13 bases separated the two germline ends. This CDR3 has 13 residues.

This chain connects TRBV28 to TRBJ2-1; 10 nucleotides line up with TRBD2. Germline CDR1 and CDR2: MDHEN and SYDVKM. V trimming: 9 bases; J trimming: 9 bases; junction bases outside the gene matches: 11. This CDR3 comprises 14 residues. The CDR3 loop reads CASDGASGGLEQFF. The DNA of the CDR3 is TGTGCCAGTGACGGGGCTAGCGGGGGACTTGAGCAGTTCTTC. Full variable domain (remainder filled in from reference TRBV28 and TRBJ2-1): DVKVTQSSRYLVKRTGEKVFLECVQDMDHENMFWYRQDPGLGLRLIYFSYDVKMKEKGDIPEGYSVSREKKERFSLILESASTNQTSMYLCASDGASGGLEQFFGPGTRLTVL.

This clone has a single count. The genes are TRBV14 and TRBJ1-1; 7 bases agree with TRBD1. This CDR3 contains 16 residues. Germline CDR1 SGHDN, CDR2 FVKESK. The trim removed 1 base at V and 1 base at J, leaving 6 bases unmatched. The DNA of the CDR3 is TGTGCCAGCAGCCAAGGACAGGGCCCCAGGAACACTGAAGCTTTCTTT. Its protein is CASSQGQGPRNTEAFF.

This sequence joins TRBV16 and TRBJ2-5; D may be TRBD1 (7 bases). This CDR3 spans 15 amino acids. The ends were cut back, 2 bases at V and 4 bases at J, with 14 bases in the middle. Per germline, CDR1 KGHSY and CDR2 FQNENV. CDR3 nucleotides: TGTGCCAGCAGCCAAATAAGGAGGGACAGAGAGACCCAGTACTTC. It translates to CASSQIRRDRETQYF.

The table lists this clone with a count of one. The V and J genes are TRBV5-1 and TRBJ2-3, with D possibly being TRBD1 or TRBD2 (5 bases each). Germline lookup yields CDR1 SGHRS and CDR2 YFSETQ. The CDR3 extends over 13 amino acids. V was pared by 7 bases and J by 0 bases, with 9 bases between. CDR3 amino acids: CASGTASTDTQYF. The CDR3 DNA reads as TGCGCCAGCGGGACGGCTAGCACAGATACGCAGTATTTT.

The chain combines TRBV5-1 with TRBJ1-1; no firm D call. Germline V lookup: CDR1 SGHRS, CDR2 YFSETQ. The CDR3 extends over 14 amino acids. The ends were cut back, 6 bases at V and 5 bases at J, with 17 bases in the middle. The CDR3 DNA is TGCGCCAGCATCCCCACGCCGGGTGTTACTGAAGCTTTCTTT. The encoded protein is CASIPTPGVTEAFF. Based on the CDR3 plus reference TRBV5-1 and TRBJ1-1, the full variable domain is KAGVTQTPRYLIKTRGQQVTLSCSPISGHRSVSWYQQTPGQGLQFLFEYFSETQRNKGNFPGRFSGRQFSNSRSEMNVSTLELGDSALYLCASIPTPGVTEAFFGQGTRLTVV.

V is TRBV2 and J is TRBJ2-7; 7 bases map to TRBD1. Losses at the gene ends were 5 bases for V and 6 bases for J; bases not matched to a gene: 13. This CDR3 is 15 amino acids long. CDR1 and CDR2 (germline): SNHLY, FYNNEI. The CDR3 region is CASSPWTGPGSEQYF. CDR3 in DNA: TGTGCCAGCAGTCCCTGGACAGGCCCCGGTAGCGAGCAGTACTTC.

J is TRBJ1-6 and V is TRBV5-1, with a weak D call TRBD1 (6 bases). With 0 bases removed from V and 13 bases from J, the gap between germline ends came to 17 bases. This CDR3 region has 15 residues. Per germline, CDR1 SGHRS and CDR2 YFSETQ. The CDR3 DNA follows: TGCGCCAGCAGCTTGGGGGAGGGGGGGCGCGGGCCCCTCCACTTT. Translation gives CASSLGEGGRGPLHF.

The chain recombines TRBV19 with TRBJ2-7, with 8 bases fitting TRBD2. Germline V lookup: CDR1 LNHDA, CDR2 SQIVND (reference sequence). Trimming at V came to 2 bases and at J to 1 base, leaving 4 bases not matched to a gene. The CDR3 runs to 15 residues. The CDR3 bases are TGTGCCAGTAGTATATACAGCGGGGGATCCTACGAGCAGTACTTC. It specifies CASSIYSGGSYEQYF.

This clone is a singleton in its sample. The chain recombines TRBV11-2 with TRBJ2-3; the D is unclear. The germline V gene has CDR1 SGHAT and CDR2 FQNNGV. The CDR3 contains 13 residues. Trimming pared 6 bases from V and 2 bases from J, leaving 9 bases between. The CDR3 DNA is TGTGCCAGCAGGCCAGGATACACAGATACGCAGTATTTT. Its translation: CASRPGYTDTQYF.

V gene TRBV11-3 combines with J gene TRBJ2-3; TRBD1 agrees at 7 bases. V lost 3 bases, J lost 1 base, and 4 bases stayed unmatched. This CDR3 contains 15 residues. The germline V gene encodes CDR1 SGHNT and CDR2 YENEEA. The CDR3 spells CASSFLGQGTDTQYF. For the CDR3, the DNA is TGTGCCAGCAGCTTTTTAGGACAGGGCACAGATACGCAGTATTTT.

V gene TRBV5-1 combines with J gene TRBJ1-1; D is unresolved. The CDR3 is 14 residues long. V was clipped by 0 bases and J by 3 bases, with 9 bases between them. The germline CDR1 and CDR2 sequences are SGHRS and YFSETQ. In DNA form, the CDR3 reads TGCGCCAGCAGCTTGGGCGGCACCTACACTGAAGCTTTCTTT. As protein: CASSLGGTYTEAFF.

The V and J genes are TRBV2 and TRBJ1-1; no reliable D call. From germline, CDR1 is SNHLY and CDR2 FYNNEI. The CDR3 is 16 residues long. V dropped 1 base and J dropped 0 bases, with 12 bases sitting between them. The CDR3 spells CASSEEEYNMNTEAFF. The DNA for the CDR3 is TGTGCCAGCAGTGAAGAAGAGTACAACATGAACACTGAAGCTTTCTTT.

This chain links TRBV27 with TRBJ2-5; TRBD2 aligns across 10 bases. In germline, CDR1 is MNHEY, CDR2 SMNVEV (reference sequence). The CDR3 loop spans 15 amino acids. Trimming cost V 6 bases and J 4 bases; bases outside gene matches: 8. CDR3 nucleotides: TGTGCCAGCAGGGCGACGGTAGCGGGGGGAGAGACCCAGTACTTC. Its protein is CASRATVAGGETQYF.

This clone was seen only a few times. The chain is built from TRBV4-1 and TRBJ2-2; TRBD2 matches at 7 bases. Germline CDR1 MGHRA, CDR2 YSYEKL. The V gene end was trimmed by 4 bases and the J gene end by 0 bases; junction bases not matched to a gene: 5. The CDR3 length is 16 residues. CDR3 in DNA: TGCGCCAGCAGCCCTAGGACTAGAGCGAACACCGGGGAGCTGTTTTTT. This gives the protein CASSPRTRANTGELFF.

The rearrangement uses TRBV6-6 and TRBJ2-7; TRBD2 matches 7 bases. Germline assignment: CDR1 MNHNY and CDR2 SVGAGI (reference sequence). J was trimmed by 2 bases and V by 2 bases; bases with no gene match: 6. CDR3 length: 15 amino acids. The CDR3 region is CASSYSAGVTYEQYF. Written as DNA, the CDR3 is TGTGCCAGCAGTTACAGTGCGGGGGTTACCTACGAGCAGTACTTC.

This clone was picked up a small number of times. The CDR3 nucleotides read TGCGCCAGCGGGGTTTCCTCTAATGAAAAACTGTTTTTT. As protein: CASGVSSNEKLFF. The J gene is TRBJ1-4, the V gene TRBV5-1; no definite D call. This CDR3 has 13 residues. Trimming stripped 7 bases from V and 3 bases from J, with 10 bases between. In germline, CDR1 is SGHRS, CDR2 YFSETQ.

The chain links TRBV4-2 to TRBJ2-2; 14 bases align to TRBD2. The CDR3 extends over 16 amino acids. Germline V gene sequence: CDR1 LGHNA, CDR2 YNFKEQ. V gave up 8 bases and J gave up 0 bases; unmatched junction bases: 2. The CDR3 is CASGLAGGTNTGELFF. As DNA, the CDR3 is TGTGCCAGCGGACTAGCGGGGGGCACGAACACCGGGGAGCTGTTTTTT.